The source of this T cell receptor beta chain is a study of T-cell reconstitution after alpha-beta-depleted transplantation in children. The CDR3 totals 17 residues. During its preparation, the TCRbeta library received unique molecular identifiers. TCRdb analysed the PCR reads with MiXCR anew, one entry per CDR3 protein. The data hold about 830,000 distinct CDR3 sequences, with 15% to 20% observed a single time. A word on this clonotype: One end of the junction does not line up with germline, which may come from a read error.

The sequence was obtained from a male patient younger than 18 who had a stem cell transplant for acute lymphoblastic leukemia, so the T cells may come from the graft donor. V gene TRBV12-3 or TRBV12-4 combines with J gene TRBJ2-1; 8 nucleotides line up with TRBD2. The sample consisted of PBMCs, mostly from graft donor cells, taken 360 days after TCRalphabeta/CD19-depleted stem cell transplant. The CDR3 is CGSTSRGGRGPYNEQFF. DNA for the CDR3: TGTGGCAGCACCTCCCGCGGGGGGCGGGGGCCCTACAATGAGCAGTTCTTC.